This T cell receptor (beta chain) was retrieved from a study of cytomegalovirus exposure and HLA in healthy donors. Both 60 Vbeta primers and 13 Jbeta primers went into the PCR. Measured with immunoSEQ multiplex PCR; TCRdb has only the in-frame clones, and not every one. The sample has roughly 160,000 clones, approximately 80% seen once. The CDR3 length is 17 residues. Trimming at V came to 3 bases and at J to 0 bases, leaving 7 bases not matched to a gene. Germline CDR1 MNHEY, CDR2 SMNVEV (reference sequence). This receptor was identified in a man aged 25 to 40 in good health and CMV-seronegative. The chain couples TRBV27 to TRBJ1-3, with TRBD1 matching over 8 bases. Specimen: PBMCs. The CDR3 nucleotides are TGTGCCAGCAGTTTGAGACAGGGGCCAACCTCTGGAAACACCATATATTTT. It translates to CASSLRQGPTSGNTIYF.